These 18 T cell receptor beta chains were sequenced from one sample in a study of T cells in Graves' hyperthyroidism and ophthalmopathy. The CDR3 regions of TCR beta were amplified from RNA transcripts. When the TCR CDR3 underwent first-round RT-PCR, the HTBI primer set was used. MiXCR, applied by TCRdb to the multiplex PCR reads, yields one record per CDR3 protein. Seen here are under 650,000 distinct CDR3 sequences, around 15% observed once, and the top ten hold around 4%. The material sequenced was blood. The receptors originated from a woman aged 25 to 39 with Graves' hyperthyroidism.

The sample holds a few counts of this clonotype. The chain couples TRBV9 to TRBJ1-4; D may be TRBD1 (5 bases). Trimming stripped 2 bases from V and 6 bases from J, with 17 bases between. Germline lookup yields CDR1 SGDLS and CDR2 YYNGEE. The length of the CDR3 is 16 residues. For the CDR3, the DNA is TGTGCCAGCAGCGTCGGTACCGGGACGCCTGATGAAAAACTGTTTTTT. Translating gives CASSVGTGTPDEKLFF.

This clonotype was seen at least ten times. The J gene is TRBJ1-4, the V gene TRBV28; a possible D gene is TRBD1 (5 bases). This CDR3 region has 15 residues. Germline V gene data show CDR1 as MDHEN and CDR2 as SYDVKM. Trimming stripped 8 bases from V and 8 bases from J, with 21 bases between. The CDR3 sequence: CASGTWAAEGEKLFF. CDR3 nucleotide sequence: TGTGCCAGCGGCACTTGGGCCGCCGAGGGGGAAAAACTGTTTTTT.

To note about this clonotype: A clone one base away is much larger, so this may be a read error. The chain joins TRBV4-3 to TRBJ1-5; 7 nucleotides match TRBD1. From germline, CDR1 is LGHNA and CDR2 YSLEER. The V and J ends lost 3 bases and 6 bases, in that order; junction bases with no gene match: 5. The CDR3 contains 14 residues. In nucleotides, the CDR3 is TGCGCCAGCAGCCAGAACCCAGGGGGTCAGCCCCAGCATTTT. Protein product: CASSQNPGGQPQHF.

In its sample, this clonotype was seen many times. J is TRBJ2-1 and V is TRBV27; 9 bases are a match to TRBD1. With V trimmed by 8 bases and J by 7 bases, 3 bases remained unmatched. Germline values: CDR1 MNHEY, CDR2 SMNVEV (reference sequence). The CDR3 loop spans 12 amino acids. The CDR3 coding sequence is TGTGCCAGCGGGACAGGGAAGAATGAGCAGTTCTTC. Its translation is CASGTGKNEQFF.

The genes are TRBV6-6 and TRBJ1-2, with TRBD1 as a possible D gene (5 bases). Germline assignment: CDR1 MNHNY and CDR2 SVGAGI (reference sequence). This CDR3 has 16 residues. Trimming removed 2 bases from V and 6 bases from J, with 19 bases in between. This CDR3 reads CASSYTQHRRGNGYTF. The CDR3 DNA reads TGTGCCAGCAGTTACACTCAACACAGAAGGGGCAATGGCTACACCTTC.

The chain employs TRBV7-2 and TRBJ2-1, with D maybe TRBD2 (6 bases). V gave up 5 bases and J gave up 15 bases, with 23 bases separating them. This CDR3 contains 14 residues. Germline CDR1 and CDR2: SGHTA and FQGNSA. In DNA form, the CDR3 reads TGTGCCAGCAGCCAGGGAGGTTTGACAAGCGGGTCGTTCTTC. Translation gives CASSQGGLTSGSFF.

The chain recombines TRBV9 with TRBJ1-6, with 10 nucleotides matching TRBD1. V gave up 2 bases and J gave up 4 bases; unmatched junction bases: 12. CDR1 and CDR2 (germline): SGDLS, YYNGEE. The CDR3 covers 19 residues. The CDR3 reads CASSVPNRDRGGYNSPLHF. The DNA of the CDR3 is TGTGCCAGCAGCGTCCCAAACCGGGACAGGGGAGGTTATAATTCACCCCTCCACTTT.

This chain connects TRBV9 to TRBJ2-7; D perhaps matches TRBD1 (5 bases). Germline V gene data show CDR1 as SGDLS and CDR2 as YYNGEE. V lost 2 bases, J lost 5 bases, and 14 bases lay in between. The CDR3 covers 14 residues. Here the CDR3 DNA reads TGTGCCAGCAGCGTGCAGGGATCTTCCCACGAGCAGTACTTC. This sequence encodes CASSVQGSSHEQYF. Complete variable domain (other parts from reference TRBV9 and TRBJ2-7): DSGVTQTPKHLITATGQRVTLRCSPRSGDLSVYWYQQSLDQGLQFLIQYYNGEERAKGNILERFSAQQFPDLHSELNLSSLELGDSALYFCASSVQGSSHEQYFGPGTRLTVT.

The rearrangement links TRBV6-1 to TRBJ1-1; maybe TRBD1 (5 bases). This CDR3 is 15 amino acids long. V shed 6 bases and J shed 0 bases, with 14 bases lying between them. Looked up from germline, CDR1 is MNHNS and CDR2 is SASEGT. CDR3 amino acids: CASSRDGNLNTEAFF. CDR3 in DNA: TGTGCCAGCAGCCGGGACGGGAATTTGAACACTGAAGCTTTCTTT.

This clonotype was detected only a few times. The gene calls are TRBV20-1 and TRBJ2-1; 7 bases line up with TRBD2. J was trimmed by 4 bases and V by 5 bases; bases with no gene match: 17. The germline V gene has CDR1 DFQATT and CDR2 SNEGSKA (reference sequence). The CDR3 consists of 17 residues. The chain's CDR3 is CSAGESWAGARYNEQFF. DNA for the CDR3: TGCAGTGCTGGGGAGTCGTGGGCGGGAGCTCGTTACAATGAGCAGTTCTTC.

This clonotype has only a few counts. This sequence joins TRBV12-3 or TRBV12-4 and TRBJ2-3; perhaps D is TRBD1 or TRBD2 (7 bases each). This CDR3 has 16 amino acids. Trimming pared 6 bases from V and 0 bases from J, leaving 16 bases between. The CDR3, as DNA: TGTGCCAGCAGCTTCAGCGGGACAGCCAGCACAGATACGCAGTATTTT. Its protein product is CASSFSGTASTDTQYF.

The genes are TRBV7-2 and TRBJ1-3; D may be TRBD1 (6 bases). The CDR3 runs to 17 residues. Between the trimmed V and J ends, which lost 1 base and 2 bases, there was a span of 15 bases. Germline CDR1 and CDR2: SGHTA and FQGNSA. The CDR3 coding sequence is TGTGCCAGCAGCTTAGGAGGAGGGGGGGGAGCTGGAAACACCATATATTTT. Its translation: CASSLGGGGGAGNTIYF.

This clonotype has a count of ten or more. The CDR3 nucleotides are TGTGCCAGCAGCACTAGCCGACACAATGAGCAGTTCTTC. It codes for CASSTSRHNEQFF. This rearrangement joins TRBV7-3 to TRBJ2-1, with a weak D call TRBD2 (6 bases). In germline, CDR1 is SGHTA, CDR2 FQGTGA. Trimming cost V 5 bases and J 5 bases, with 10 bases left between them. The CDR3 totals 13 residues.

V and J are TRBV9 and TRBJ1-4, with D unclear. From germline, CDR1 is SGDLS and CDR2 YYNGEE. This CDR3 is 14 amino acids long. Deletions cut 6 bases from V and 0 bases from J, with 9 bases between. DNA of the CDR3: TGTGCCAGCAACTCCGGGGCAACTAATGAAAAACTGTTTTTT. This codes for CASNSGATNEKLFF.

This clonotype was detected many times. Sequence at one end of the junction differs from germline and may be a read error. The rearrangement uses TRBV20-1 and TRBJ1-2; D is possibly TRBD1 (5 bases). Per the germline V gene, CDR1 is DFQATT and CDR2 is SNEGSKA (reference sequence). The CDR3 is 15 amino acids. The CDR3 coding sequence is TGCAGTGCTAGGAACTCCAGGGAAAGGATGTATGTCTACACCTTC. This encodes CSARNSRERMYVYTF.

This clonotype was observed many times. The chain has TRBV29-1 and TRBJ1-2, with D perhaps matching TRBD1 (6 bases). The CDR3 extends over 14 amino acids. Trimming left V 3 bases short and J 1 base short, with 12 bases between. CDR1 and CDR2 from the germline V gene are SQVTM and ANQGSEA. In DNA form, the CDR3 reads TGCAGCGTTGAGGACAGAGTCCTTAACTATGGCTACACCTTC. Translated: CSVEDRVLNYGYTF.

At least ten counts were recorded for this clonotype. The chain couples TRBV10-3 to TRBJ2-7; D possibly corresponds to TRBD2 (5 bases). The CDR3 spans 12 residues. The germline V and J ends were trimmed by 6 bases and 3 bases, with 9 bases remaining between them. Germline-derived CDR1 and CDR2 are ENHRY and SYGVKD. The CDR3 DNA is TGTGCCATCAGCACCCGGGACTACGAGCAGTACTTC. As protein: CAISTRDYEQYF.

This clonotype turned up a few times. The chain is built from TRBV28 and TRBJ2-7, with D perhaps TRBD2 (5 bases). This CDR3 contains 11 residues. Germline CDR1 and CDR2: MDHEN and SYDVKM. V dropped 1 base and J dropped 12 bases, with 10 bases sitting between them. For the CDR3, the DNA is TGTGCCAGCAGTTTATTGGAGGCCAGGTACTTC. It is translated as CASSLLEARYF.